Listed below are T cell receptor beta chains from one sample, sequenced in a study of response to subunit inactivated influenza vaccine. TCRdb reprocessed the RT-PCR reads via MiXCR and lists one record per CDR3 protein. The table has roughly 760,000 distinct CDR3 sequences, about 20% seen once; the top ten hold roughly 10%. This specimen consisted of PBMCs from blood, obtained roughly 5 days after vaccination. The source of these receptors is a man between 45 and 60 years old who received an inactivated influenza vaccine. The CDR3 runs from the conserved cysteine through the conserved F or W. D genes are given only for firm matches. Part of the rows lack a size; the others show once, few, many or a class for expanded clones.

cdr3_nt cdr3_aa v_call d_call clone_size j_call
TGTGCCAGCAGCTTAAATCCCCCAAACACTGAAGCTTTCTTT CASSLNPPNTEAFF TRBV7-2 . . TRBJ1-1
TGCAGCGTTGAAGCTCGCGGGAGGTACAATGAGCAGTTCTTC CSVEARGRYNEQFF TRBV29-1 TRBD2 few TRBJ2-1
TGTGCCAGCAGTTGGGGGTCTTACACGGATACGCAGTATTTT CASSWGSYTDTQYF TRBV27 . few TRBJ2-3
TGTGCCAGCTCACCGAGACAGGGGGCCTCAGATACGCAGTATTTT CASSPRQGASDTQYF TRBV18 TRBD1 . TRBJ2-3
TGCAGTGCTAGAGATGTGGACAGTTACAATGAGCAGTTCTTC CSARDVDSYNEQFF TRBV20-1 . few TRBJ2-1
TGCGCCAGCGGCCATGTGGGTTACGAGCAGTACTTC CASGHVGYEQYF TRBV5-1 . many TRBJ2-7
TGCGCCAGCAGCCAAGACGGGGCAGGCCGAACCCTACACACTGAAGCTTTCTTT CASSQDGAGRTLHTEAFF TRBV4-3 . few TRBJ1-1
TGTGCCAGCACCCTAGCGGGGGACCCGCTCGGGGAGCTGTTTTTT CASTLAGDPLGELFF TRBV6-1 TRBD2 . TRBJ2-2
TGTGCCACCAGCCGGGACATCGATTCACCCCTCCACTTT CATSRDIDSPLHF TRBV15 . . TRBJ1-6
TGTGCCAGCAGGCTCCGGGACTACAACGAGCAGTACTTC CASRLRDYNEQYF TRBV28 TRBD2 . TRBJ2-7
TGCAGTGCTAGAGATGACAGGGGGATATCTGGCAATCAGCCCCAGCATTTT CSARDDRGISGNQPQHF TRBV20-1 TRBD1 . TRBJ1-5
TGCAGCGTTGACGGGGACAGGGAGTACACCGGGGAGCTGTTTTTT CSVDGDREYTGELFF TRBV29-1 TRBD1 . TRBJ2-2
TGTGCCAGCAGTTATCCGGGACAGGGATGGAAACTGTTTTTT CASSYPGQGWKLFF TRBV28 TRBD1 few TRBJ1-4
TGTGCCAGCACAAGGGACAGGGGTTTAAGCGAGCAGTACTTC CASTRDRGLSEQYF TRBV2 TRBD1 . TRBJ2-7
TGTGCCAGCAGCCAAGATCGGCCCAACAATGAGCAGTTCTTC CASSQDRPNNEQFF TRBV14 . . TRBJ2-1
TGCGCCAGCAGCTTGGCCTTCGTGGGGCGAGAGACCCAGTACTTC CASSLAFVGRETQYF TRBV5-1 . few TRBJ2-5
TGTGCCATCAGTGAGCTATGGGAGCGGACCCAATACGAGCAGTACTTC CAISELWERTQYEQYF TRBV10-3 . few TRBJ2-7
TGCAGCGTTGATGACCCCGAGGGTGGGCCGGCAGATACGCAGTATTTT CSVDDPEGGPADTQYF TRBV29-1 . few TRBJ2-3
TGTGCCAGCAGTTTGACAGTTTACGAGCAGTACTTC CASSLTVYEQYF TRBV5-1 . many TRBJ2-7
TGTGCCAGCAGTTTTATGGCTGGATCTCTACAGGGTGTGCGAACCGGGGAGCTGTTTTTT CASSFMAGSLQGVRTGELFF TRBV28 . . TRBJ2-2
TGTGCCAGCAGCTTGGATATCCCTGAGAATTCACCCCTCCACTTT CASSLDIPENSPLHF TRBV5-5 . few TRBJ1-6
TGTGCCAGCAGTTACTCGCAAGGAATCTATGGCTACACCTTC CASSYSQGIYGYTF TRBV6-5 . few TRBJ1-2
TGTGCCAGCAGTCCATACAAAGCAACTAATGAAAAACTGTTTTTT CASSPYKATNEKLFF TRBV28 . few TRBJ1-4
TGCAGTGCTAGAAAGACTAGCGGGGGTCCCAATGAGCAGTTCTTC CSARKTSGGPNEQFF TRBV20-1 TRBD2 few TRBJ2-1
TGTGCCAGCAGTAGACAGCCCCTGAGGGCCAACGTCCTGACTTTC CASSRQPLRANVLTF TRBV6-1 . . TRBJ2-6
TGTGCCAGCAGCTTGTTTGGGGTACATGTCGAGCAGTACTTC CASSLFGVHVEQYF TRBV5-6 . . TRBJ2-7
TGTGCCACCAGCAGAGGGGCGGGGGGATACAATGAGCAGTTCTTC CATSRGAGGYNEQFF TRBV15 TRBD2 few TRBJ2-1
TGTGCCAGCTCACCAAATCAGGGGCGCGAGCAGTACTTC CASSPNQGREQYF TRBV18 . . TRBJ2-7
TGCAGTGCTAGAGGCCTAGCGGGAGATCCCTACGAGCAGTACTTC CSARGLAGDPYEQYF TRBV20-1 TRBD2 many TRBJ2-7
TGTGCCAGCAGCCAAGGAACCGCCTCCTACAATGAGCAGTTCTTC CASSQGTASYNEQFF TRBV3-1 . . TRBJ2-1
TGTGCCAGCAGTGGAAAGGGGTCAACCTACGAGCAGTACTTC CASSGKGSTYEQYF TRBV2 . . TRBJ2-7
TGCAGTGCTTTTGACAGGGGCTTCTCCTACGAGCAGTACTTC CSAFDRGFSYEQYF TRBV20-1 TRBD1 few TRBJ2-7
TGTGCCAGCAGTTCCTCCGACAGGGCCCCCAAGGATGAGCAGTTCTTC CASSSSDRAPKDEQFF TRBV12-3/TRBV12-4 TRBD1 few TRBJ2-1
TGCGCCAGCAGCTATGGAGGGGAGTACAATGAGCAGTTCTTC CASSYGGEYNEQFF TRBV4-1 . few TRBJ2-1
TGTGCCAGCAGCACCAGGGGGGCCTATGGCTACACCTTC CASSTRGAYGYTF TRBV11-2 TRBD1 few TRBJ1-2
TGTGCCAGCAGCTTCTGGGACAGAAACCCGATCTATGGCTACACCTTC CASSFWDRNPIYGYTF TRBV7-9 TRBD1 few TRBJ1-2
TGTGCCAGCAGACGGTGGGGGAATGCCAATAATTCACCCCTCCACTTT CASRRWGNANNSPLHF TRBV6-1 . . TRBJ1-6
TGCAGTGCTAGAGGGTCCGCAGGGGCCCACGAGGAGCAGTACTTC CSARGSAGAHEEQYF TRBV20-1 . . TRBJ2-7
TGTGCCAGCAGGGAGTCGGGTCGCAGCGAGCAGTACTTC CASRESGRSEQYF TRBV2 . . TRBJ2-7
TGTGCCAGCAGCTTTGAGGGTTTTTTCTCTGGGGCCAACGTCCTGACTTTC CASSFEGFFSGANVLTF TRBV7-2 . . TRBJ2-6
TGCAGCGGGGGACGGGACAGGGGAGTTAATGAGCAGTTCTTC CSGGRDRGVNEQFF TRBV29-1 TRBD1 few TRBJ2-1
TGCAGTGCCCAAGCAGTTGTGGGAGACAATGAGCAGTTCTTC CSAQAVVGDNEQFF TRBV20-1 . . TRBJ2-1
TGCAGTGCTAGGGGCTCAGATACGCAGTATTTT CSARGSDTQYF TRBV20-1 . few TRBJ2-3
TGCAGCGTTGAAGATCCAGGCAGACTAGCGACGACAGATACGCAGTATTTT CSVEDPGRLATTDTQYF TRBV29-1 TRBD2 . TRBJ2-3
TGTGCCACGGACCGGTCCTACGAGCAGTACTTC CATDRSYEQYF TRBV28 . . TRBJ2-7
TGTGCCAGCTCCCAAGGAGGTATACCTTACAATGAGCAGTTCTTC CASSQGGIPYNEQFF TRBV18 . . TRBJ2-1
TGTGCCAGCAGCCCCATAAACTATGGCTACACCTTC CASSPINYGYTF TRBV7-9 . . TRBJ1-2
TGTGCCACCAGTGCAGGACTAGCGGGAGAAAACACCGGGGAGCTGTTTTTT CATSAGLAGENTGELFF TRBV24-1 TRBD2 few TRBJ2-2
TGTGCCAGCAGCTTTGGCGCGGGAGAATCCTACGAGCAGTACTTC CASSFGAGESYEQYF TRBV7-2 TRBD2 few TRBJ2-7
TGTGCCAGCAGTAGGACGGGGAAGGGAGATTCACCCCTCCACTTT CASSRTGKGDSPLHF TRBV28 . . TRBJ1-6
TGTGCCAGCAGCTTGCAGTCCACCGGGGAGCTGTTTTTT CASSLQSTGELFF TRBV5-6 . . TRBJ2-2
TGTGCCAGCAGTTTACGAGGGTTGAATGAGCAGTTCTTC CASSLRGLNEQFF TRBV12-3/TRBV12-4 . few TRBJ2-1
TGCGCCAGCAGCGGGGGACTGGAGTTAGATACGCAGTATTTT CASSGGLELDTQYF TRBV5-1 . few TRBJ2-3
TGCAGTGCTTGCCCGGGACTAGCATTAAATGAGCAGTTCTTC CSACPGLALNEQFF TRBV20-1 TRBD2 . TRBJ2-1
TGCGCCAGCAGCTTGGAGGGGGCTCAGCCCCAGCATTTT CASSLEGAQPQHF TRBV5-1 TRBD1 few TRBJ1-5
TGTGCCAGCAGTCAGACAGGGCTGATCCTACGCGAGCAGTACTTC CASSQTGLILREQYF TRBV28 TRBD1 few TRBJ2-7
TGTGCCAGCAGTGAAACTAGCGGGGTAGTCAATGAGCAGTTCTTC CASSETSGVVNEQFF TRBV25-1 TRBD2 . TRBJ2-1
TGCGCCAGCAGCCAGGACCTTAGCGGGAGGGCCGATGAGCAGTTCTTC CASSQDLSGRADEQFF TRBV4-3 TRBD2 few TRBJ2-1
TGTGCCAGCAGTCCCCAGTGGGGTAACTACCACGAGCAGTACTTC CASSPQWGNYHEQYF TRBV12-3/TRBV12-4 . few TRBJ2-7